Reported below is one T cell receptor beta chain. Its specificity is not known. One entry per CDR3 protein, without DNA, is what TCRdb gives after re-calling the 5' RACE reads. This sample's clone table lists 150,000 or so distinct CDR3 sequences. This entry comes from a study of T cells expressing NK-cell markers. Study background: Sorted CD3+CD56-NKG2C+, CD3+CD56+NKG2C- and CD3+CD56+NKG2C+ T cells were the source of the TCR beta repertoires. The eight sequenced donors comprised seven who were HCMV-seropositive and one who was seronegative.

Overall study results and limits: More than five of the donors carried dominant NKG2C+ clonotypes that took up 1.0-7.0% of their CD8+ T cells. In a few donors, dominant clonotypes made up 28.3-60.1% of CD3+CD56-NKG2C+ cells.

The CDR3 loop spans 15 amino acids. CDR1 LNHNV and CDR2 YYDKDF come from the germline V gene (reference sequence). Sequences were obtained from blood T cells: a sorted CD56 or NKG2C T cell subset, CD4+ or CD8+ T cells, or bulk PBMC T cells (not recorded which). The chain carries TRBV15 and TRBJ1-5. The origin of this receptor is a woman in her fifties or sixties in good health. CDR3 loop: CATSRIDTSNQPQHF.